The following is a T cell receptor beta chain sequence with its context. Per the authors' pipeline: Estimated nucleated cell counts came from reference gene primer amplification. Assay used: immunoSEQ multiplex PCR; TCRdb lists only in-frame clones, some missing. The V and J calls and clone size were taken over from that table, and D and trimming were inferred from the DNA. Here the sample spans around 41,000 clones, approximately 84% being singletons. This entry comes from a study of blood T cell repertoires in COVID-19. Overall study: Acute and convalescent COVID-19 samples came from the United States, Italy and Spain.

The CDR3 extends over 14 amino acids. V trimming: 8 bases; J trimming: 5 bases; junction bases outside the gene matches: 6. Germline loops: CDR1 LNHDA, CDR2 SQIVND (reference sequence). The chain couples TRBV19 to TRBJ1-6; 7 bases match TRBD1. Sequencing was carried out using peripheral blood. This clonotype was sampled from a human donor in a cohort sampled during active COVID-19. CDR3 in amino acids: CASSSGTDNSPLHF. CDR3 nucleotide sequence: TGTGCCAGTTCATCCGGGACAGATAATTCACCCCTCCACTTT.